This entry concerns a single T cell receptor (beta chain). Its specificity is not known. It was with 60 Vbeta and 13 Jbeta primers that the PCR ran. Assay used: immunoSEQ multiplex PCR; TCRdb lists only in-frame clones, some missing. The data contain approximately 200,000 clones, roughly 85% of them seen just once; the ten biggest clones take up more than 1.5%. This specimen belongs to a study of cytomegalovirus exposure and HLA in healthy donors. The CDR3 spans 12 residues. V lost 0 bases to trimming and J lost 10 bases, with 6 bases between them. CDR1 is MNHNY and CDR2 is SVGAGI in the germline V gene (reference sequence). Study findings and constraints: TRBV6-2, TRBV6-3 and some other V segments were excluded as indistinguishable. The productive fraction for most TCR beta V segments was about 87% or about 30% in an earlier analysis. A cluster of highly shared sequence variants was likely a sequencing artifact. The listing of 150 or so TCR beta chains classed them as cytomegalovirus-associated.

The sample consisted of PBMCs. The rearrangement links TRBV6-6 to TRBJ1-4; D gene uncertain. This TCR derives from a man between 18 and 35 years old in good health and CMV-seronegative. CDR3 bases: TGTGCCAGCAGTTACTCATCGGGAAAACTGTTTTTT. This sequence encodes CASSYSSGKLFF.